These T cell receptor beta chains were read from a single sample in a study of T cells in Graves' hyperthyroidism and ophthalmopathy. TCRdb used MiXCR to reprocess the multiplex PCR reads, holding one entry per CDR3 protein. The table has some 250,000 distinct CDR3 sequences, roughly 15% seen once. The sample taken for sequencing was blood. Receptor source: a woman aged 40 to 50 with Graves' hyperthyroidism that later progressed to Graves' ophthalmopathy. Each CDR3 is given with its conserved first and last residue. The D gene is left open where the match is weak. Size is stated for part of the rows, as once, few or many counts, or as a class when the clone is expanded.

TGTGCCAGCGCCGAGGGGTATGAGCAGTTCTTC,CASAEGYEQFF,many,11,-,TRBV2,TRBJ2-1
TGTGCCAGCAGTTTGTTTATGCTGGTGGGTGCCGGGGAGCTGTTTTTT,CASSLFMLVGAGELFF,many,16,-,TRBV28,TRBJ2-2
TGTGCCATCAGTGAGTCAGGGGTGGCTGGCTACACCTTC,CAISESGVAGYTF,many,13,-,TRBV10-3,TRBJ1-2
TGTGCCAGCAGCAGGGGGACTAATGAAAAACTGTTTTTT,CASSRGTNEKLFF,many,13,TRBD1,TRBV6-1,TRBJ1-4
TGTGCCAGCAGCTTAGGGCAGAATGAGCAGTTCTTC,CASSLGQNEQFF,many,12,-,TRBV13,TRBJ2-1
TGCGCCAGCAGCTTCCTCTTTGGACGGGACTTAACAGAAGTAGGCGATGGCTACACCTTC,CASSFLFGRDLTEVGDGYTF,-,20,-,TRBV5-1,TRBJ1-2
TGTGCCAGTAGTAACAGGGATAATGAAAAACTGTTTTTT,CASSNRDNEKLFF,few,13,-,TRBV19,TRBJ1-4
TGTGCCAGCAGCACCGGGACAGGGTTCGACAATCAGCCCCAGCGTTTT,CASSTGTGFDNQPQRF,-,16,TRBD1,TRBV12-3/TRBV12-4,TRBJ1-5
TGTGCCACCGGGTATAGCGGGGGGGGCACAGATACGCAGTATTTT,CATGYSGGGTDTQYF,many,15,TRBD2,TRBV24-1,TRBJ2-3
TGTGCCAGCAGCACACTAGCGGGAGTGGAAAACATTCAGTACTTC,CASSTLAGVENIQYF,many,15,TRBD2,TRBV7-9,TRBJ2-4
TGTGCCAGCAGCCAAGTAGGCGGGACCCAAGAGACCCAGTACTTC,CASSQVGGTQETQYF,many,15,-,TRBV3-1,TRBJ2-5
TGTGCCAGCAGCTCATTTACAACAGATACGCAGTATTTT,CASSSFTTDTQYF,-,13,-,TRBV7-8,TRBJ2-3
TGCGCCAGCAGCTCGCCCGGGTCACTGTCCGCCGAGCAGTACTTC,CASSSPGSLSAEQYF,-,15,-,TRBV5-1,TRBJ2-7
TGTGCCAGCAGCCCCCGGACTAGCGGGAGGGCCGCCAAAAACATTCAGTACTTC,CASSPRTSGRAAKNIQYF,-,18,TRBD2,TRBV7-2,TRBJ2-4
TGCGCCAGCAGCTTGGCCGTTTTAGGACACCGATACAATGAGCAGTTCTTC,CASSLAVLGHRYNEQFF,-,17,-,TRBV5-1,TRBJ2-1
TGCGCCAGCAGCCAGAGCGGGGGTTACAATGAGCAGTTCTTC,CASSQSGGYNEQFF,-,14,TRBD2,TRBV4-1,TRBJ2-1
TGCGCCAGCAGCTTGACAGCGGGAGGGCGAAATACGCAGTATTTT,CASSLTAGGRNTQYF,-,15,TRBD2,TRBV5-1,TRBJ2-3
TGCGCCAGCAGCCAAGTGCTCTCCAGTACCAAAAACATTCAGTACTTC,CASSQVLSSTKNIQYF,many,16,-,TRBV4-1,TRBJ2-4
TGTGCCAGCTCACCACTCCCACTAGCGGGCAACACAGATACGCAGTATTTT,CASSPLPLAGNTDTQYF,many,17,TRBD2,TRBV18,TRBJ2-3
TGTGCCAGCAGGGATCTGGGGCGGGAGGGCCGCGATGAGCAGTTCTTC,CASRDLGREGRDEQFF,many,16,TRBD2,TRBV7-2,TRBJ2-1
TGTGCCAGCAGTTACTCTGGGGTAAACACCGGGGAGCTGTTTTTT,CASSYSGVNTGELFF,many,15,-,TRBV6-5,TRBJ2-2
TGTGCCAGCAGCCCATATGGACCTTATGGCTACACCTTC,CASSPYGPYGYTF,many,13,-,TRBV3-1,TRBJ1-2
TGTGCCAGCAGTTCCAGAACTAGCTTGGAGCGGTTCTTC,CASSSRTSLERFF,many,13,-,TRBV12-3/TRBV12-4,TRBJ2-1
TGTGCCAGCAGCTCGCGGGACGTTTCATACGAGCAGTACTTC,CASSSRDVSYEQYF,-,14,-,TRBV7-8,TRBJ2-7
TGCAGTGCTAGCAGGGAGTACTACGAGCAGTACTTC,CSASREYYEQYF,many,12,-,TRBV20-1,TRBJ2-7
TGTGCCTCTGGGGGGGGTAGCGGGAACTCCTACGAGCAGTACTTC,CASGGGSGNSYEQYF,-,15,TRBD2,TRBV28,TRBJ2-7
TGTGCCAGCAGCTCCCGGGACAGGGGGTCCACAGATACGCAGTATTTT,CASSSRDRGSTDTQYF,many,16,TRBD1,TRBV13,TRBJ2-3
TGTGCCAGCAGCTCACTACCTGGACCGGGCTCCTACGAGCAGTACTTC,CASSSLPGPGSYEQYF,many,16,-,TRBV11-1,TRBJ2-7
TGTGCCACCTCAGGGGGCCGCAATGAGCAGTTCTTC,CATSGGRNEQFF,few,12,TRBD1,TRBV14,TRBJ2-1
TGTGCCAGCAGCCAAGTGCCAGGCTGGAGCGATGAGCAGTTCTTC,CASSQVPGWSDEQFF,-,15,-,TRBV14,TRBJ2-1
TGTGCCGCAGGGGGCCGGTATGGCTACACCTTC,CAAGGRYGYTF,once,11,TRBD1,TRBV11-2,TRBJ1-2
TGTGCCAGCAGACCTCAGGGGGGAAATCAGCCCCAGCATTTT,CASRPQGGNQPQHF,many,14,TRBD1,TRBV28,TRBJ1-5
TGTGCCAGCAGCTTAGAGTGGGACTTATGGCGGAAGCAGTTCTTC,CASSLEWDLWRKQFF,many,15,-,TRBV7-9,TRBJ2-1
TGTGCCAGCAGCTTAAGGACTAGCGCCTACAATGAGCAGTTCTTC,CASSLRTSAYNEQFF,few,15,TRBD2,TRBV7-3,TRBJ2-1
TGTGCCAGCAGCTCAGGGGGAATTGGTGAACAGCCCCAGCATTTT,CASSSGGIGEQPQHF,-,15,TRBD1,TRBV11-2,TRBJ1-5
TGTGCCAGCAGCTTATGGTGGGCGGCAGGGCGGCGGATCTCTGGAAACACCATATATTTT,CASSLWWAAGRRISGNTIYF,-,20,-,TRBV7-2,TRBJ1-3
TGTGCCAGCCCAACCGACAGCCTCGGACTAGCGGGCAGCCACACAGATACGCAGTATTTT,CASPTDSLGLAGSHTDTQYF,-,20,TRBD2,TRBV18,TRBJ2-3
TGTGCCAGCAGCATTAGCGGGAGGGCCTGGTACGAGCAGTACTTC,CASSISGRAWYEQYF,-,15,TRBD2,TRBV12-3/TRBV12-4,TRBJ2-7
TGTGCCAGCAGGTTCCTCGGCACTGGGAATACAGATACGCAGTATTTT,CASRFLGTGNTDTQYF,many,16,-,TRBV5-6,TRBJ2-3
TGTGCCAGCAGCGGAGGGCTAGCGAACTACGAGCAGTACTTC,CASSGGLANYEQYF,many,14,-,TRBV7-6,TRBJ2-7
TGTGCCAGCATCGGCTCAGAAGGGCTCGGCAATCAGCCCCAGCATTTT,CASIGSEGLGNQPQHF,many,16,-,TRBV6-1,TRBJ1-5
TGTGCCAGCAGCAAACAATCTGGTGGGGCGGCCAACGTCCTGACTTTC,CASSKQSGGAANVLTF,many,16,-,TRBV3-1,TRBJ2-6
TGCGCCAGCAGCTTTGGACCCACAGATACGCAGTATTTT,CASSFGPTDTQYF,-,13,-,TRBV5-1,TRBJ2-3
TGTGCCAGCACGGTTAGGCCAGGCCATGAGCAGTTCTTC,CASTVRPGHEQFF,many,13,-,TRBV27,TRBJ2-1
TGTGCCAGCAGTTTGTCAGCGGGCGGCTACGAGCAGTACTTC,CASSLSAGGYEQYF,few,14,-,TRBV28,TRBJ2-7
TGTGCCAGCAGCTTACCGGGACAGGCGGCGGTTAATTCACCCCTCCACTTT,CASSLPGQAAVNSPLHF,many,17,TRBD1,TRBV5-6,TRBJ1-6
TGTGCCAGCAGCCCTCGGGGGGTTGCGGGAGAACCAGATACGCAGTATTTT,CASSPRGVAGEPDTQYF,-,17,TRBD2,TRBV7-2,TRBJ2-3
TGTGCCAGCAGGAAGGGGAGCACAGATACGCAGTATTTT,CASRKGSTDTQYF,many,13,-,TRBV28,TRBJ2-3
TGTGCCAGCAGTTTGGGACTAGCGGGTAACTCTGGGGCCAACGTCCTGACTTTC,CASSLGLAGNSGANVLTF,few,18,TRBD2,TRBV6-1,TRBJ2-6
TGTGCCAGCAGGGCTAGCGCACAGGGGGATACGCAGTATTTT,CASRASAQGDTQYF,many,14,-,TRBV2,TRBJ2-3
TGTGCCAGCAGCTTAAAGCGGGAGGTGGCCTACGAGCAGTACTTC,CASSLKREVAYEQYF,many,15,TRBD2,TRBV11-2,TRBJ2-7
TGTGCCAGCAGCGCCCAAAGGGGAAATCAGCCCCAGCATTTT,CASSAQRGNQPQHF,many,14,-,TRBV7-8,TRBJ1-5
TGCGCCAGCAGCGGGACAGGTGACGAGCAGTACTTC,CASSGTGDEQYF,many,12,TRBD1,TRBV4-1,TRBJ2-7
TGCAGTGCTAGGGTAGCGGGAGCTCGGGGCTACAATGAGCAGTTCTTC,CSARVAGARGYNEQFF,-,16,TRBD2,TRBV20-1,TRBJ2-1
TGCAGCGTTGGTCTCGGAACATACAATGAGCAGTTCTTC,CSVGLGTYNEQFF,many,13,-,TRBV29-1,TRBJ2-1
TGTGCCAGCAGTCTTCAACCTGGACTAGCGGGAGGGCCACGGGAGACCCAGTACTTC,CASSLQPGLAGGPRETQYF,many,19,TRBD2,TRBV28,TRBJ2-5
TGCAGTGCTTACGAGACGGCTTACAATGAGCAGTTCTTC,CSAYETAYNEQFF,many,13,-,TRBV20-1,TRBJ2-1
TGTGCCAGCAGTTATGTAGTGGGCAATGAGCAGTTCTTC,CASSYVVGNEQFF,few,13,-,TRBV6-5,TRBJ2-1